The next 6 T cell receptor beta chains were all read from a single sample in a study of immune cell composition in non-small cell lung cancer. Assay: immunoSEQ multiplex PCR; the TCRdb copy retains only in-frame clones and omits some. The table shows about 2,800 clones, with 78% occurring only once. Sequenced material: lung tumor tissue. The receptors here all came from a human donor with non-small cell lung cancer.

The gene calls are TRBV7-2 and TRBJ2-5; tentatively, D is TRBD2 (5 bases). This CDR3 comprises 14 residues. Trimming took 5 bases from V and 5 from J, leaving 15 bases between them. From germline, CDR1 is SGHTA and CDR2 FQGNSA. In DNA, the CDR3 is TGTGCCAGCAGCCCCACACTAGTTGGTGAGACCCAGTACTTC. Its translation is CASSPTLVGETQYF.

A few counts support this clone. V and J are TRBV4-1 and TRBJ2-7, with D perhaps matching TRBD2 (6 bases). The CDR3 sequence is 15 residues long. Trimming shortened V by 7 bases and J by 2 bases, and 18 bases separated the two germline ends. Per germline, CDR1 MGHRA and CDR2 YSYEKL. The CDR3 sequence is CASTPRLASTYEQYF. The CDR3 nucleotides read TGCGCCAGCACCCCGAGGCTAGCGAGCACCTACGAGCAGTACTTC.

The rearrangement joins TRBV4-1 to TRBJ2-7; TRBD1 agrees at 7 bases. Germline CDR1 MGHRA, CDR2 YSYEKL. V trimming: 4 bases; J trimming: 2 bases; junction bases outside the gene matches: 8. The CDR3 is 15 amino acids. This CDR3 reads CASSPSTGRAYEQYF. The CDR3 DNA reads as TGCGCCAGCAGCCCTTCGACAGGGAGAGCCTACGAGCAGTACTTC.

The V and J genes are TRBV10-3 and TRBJ2-7, with TRBD2 identical over 10 bases. This CDR3 comprises 15 residues. Looked up from germline, CDR1 is ENHRY and CDR2 is SYGVKD. V trimming: 4 bases; J trimming: 3 bases; junction bases outside the gene matches: 6. CDR3 nucleotides: TGTGCCATCAGTGGCGGAGCGGGAGGGGTCTACGAGCAGTACTTC. Encoded protein: CAISGGAGGVYEQYF.

The chain links TRBV7-3 to TRBJ2-1, with 15 bases matching TRBD2. The CDR3 is made up of 17 amino acids. Per the germline V gene, CDR1 is SGHTA and CDR2 is FQGTGA. V shed 4 bases and J 9 bases; nucleotides not matched to a gene: 10. CDR3: CASSSTAGLAGGSEQFF. The CDR3 nucleotides read TGTGCCAGCAGCTCTACTGCGGGACTAGCGGGAGGAAGTGAGCAGTTCTTC. The whole variable domain, filled in from reference TRBV7-3 and TRBJ2-1, reads GAGVSQTPSNKVTEKGKYVELRCDPISGHTALYWYRQSLGQGPEFLIYFQGTGAADDSGLPNDRFFAVRPEGSVSTLKIQRTERGDSAVYLCASSSTAGLAGGSEQFFGPGTRLTVL.

This chain joins TRBV19 and TRBJ2-3, with 8 nucleotides matching TRBD2. The CDR3 contains 15 residues. Germline assignment: CDR1 LNHDA and CDR2 SQIVND (reference sequence). V lost 6 bases, J lost 5 bases, and 10 bases stayed unmatched. In nucleotides, the CDR3 is TGTGCCAGTAGAGGCCAGCGGGAGCTTGGAGATACGCAGTATTTT. Encoded protein: CASRGQRELGDTQYF. The full variable domain, with the rest looked up from reference TRBV19 and TRBJ2-3, is DGGITQSPKYLFRKEGQNVTLSCEQNLNHDAMYWYRQDPGQGLRLIYYSQIVNDFQKGDIAEGYSVSREKKESFPLTVTSAQKNPTAFYLCASRGQRELGDTQYFGPGTRLTVL.